This T cell receptor beta chain was profiled in a study of blood T cells in healthy people across ages. Sample donors were healthy Caucasian individuals that came from Russia, aged 6 to 90. Donors gave 9 to 10 milliliters of peripheral blood apiece. In regard to this clonotype: Its antigen is still unknown. Relative to the germline gene, one junction end is altered; a read error may explain this.

Primers used in a second PCR of about 6 to 11 cycles were a sample-barcoded 5' primer and a J-beta primer mix. MiXCR was run by TCRdb on the 5' RACE reads, yielding one entry per CDR3 protein. The repertoire includes over a million distinct CDR3 sequences, under 55% of them detected once, and 4% sits in the top ten. CDR1 and CDR2 from the germline V gene are WNHNN and SYGVQD (reference sequence). The CDR3 runs 16 residues. Whole-study results and caveats: With unsorted PBMCs, a conclusive comparison of naive versus antigen-experienced cells was not possible.

The TCR sequence derives from a woman younger than 30 in good health. The chain recombines TRBV10-1 with TRBJ2-2; TRBD2 aligns across 13 bases. The specimen sequenced was blood. The CDR3 sequence is CASSQGLAGAAGEPFF. DNA of the CDR3: TGCGCCAGCAGCCAAGGACTAGCGGGGGCGGCTGGGGAGCCGTTTTTT.